These 26 T cell receptor beta chains were sequenced from one sample in a study of T cell changes during pregnancy in multiple sclerosis. Clones were read by immunoSEQ multiplex PCR, and TCRdb kept only the in-frame ones, dropping some. Of fewer than 60,000 clones listed, about 90% are singletons. The sequences come from peripheral blood, collected in the third trimester of pregnancy. The origin of the receptors is a female donor in good health, enrolled as a control in a pregnancy study.

This sequence joins TRBV27 and TRBJ2-7; D unclear. The CDR3 runs 11 residues. With 3 bases removed from V and 6 bases from J, the gap between germline ends came to 6 bases. The germline V gene has CDR1 MNHEY and CDR2 SMNVEV (reference sequence). Here the CDR3 reads CASSFGGEQYF. The CDR3 nucleotides are TGTGCCAGCAGTTTCGGCGGCGAGCAGTACTTC.

This clone was seen more than once but under ten times. V gene TRBV10-3 combines with J gene TRBJ1-1; 9 bases fit TRBD1. Per the germline V gene, CDR1 is ENHRY and CDR2 is SYGVKD. This CDR3 region has 13 residues. Trimming took 4 bases from V and 5 from J; bases not matched to a gene: 2. The CDR3 sequence: CAISATGGTEAFF. CDR3 nucleotide sequence: TGTGCCATCAGTGCGACAGGGGGGACTGAAGCTTTCTTT.

V and J are TRBV5-4 and TRBJ1-5, with 9 bases lining up with TRBD1. Per germline, CDR1 SGHNT and CDR2 YYREEE (reference sequence). Unmatched junction bases numbered 8, after V lost 4 bases and J lost 9 bases. The CDR3 spans 14 residues. CDR3 nucleotide sequence: TGTGCCAGCAGCAGGACAGGGGAAGGAGGGCCCCAGCATTTT. It is translated as CASSRTGEGGPQHF.

The chain joins TRBV18 to TRBJ2-7; maybe TRBD1 (6 bases). The CDR3 is 12 amino acids. CDR1 KGHSH and CDR2 LQKENI come from the germline V gene. Trimming cost V 8 bases and J 4 bases, with 12 bases left between them. DNA of the CDR3: TGTGCCAGCAATAGAGGGGGTTACGAGCAGTACTTC. It specifies CASNRGGYEQYF.

The J gene is TRBJ1-5, the V gene TRBV10-3; unclear D gene. The length of the CDR3 is 15 residues. Per the germline V gene, CDR1 is ENHRY and CDR2 is SYGVKD. V lost 0 bases and J 6 bases, leaving 12 bases between the germline ends. The CDR3 DNA follows: TGTGCCATCAGTGAGTCAGGCAGCTCGGGTCAGCCCCAGCATTTT. Protein product: CAISESGSSGQPQHF.

The chain combines TRBV2 with TRBJ2-4; the match to TRBD1 covers 9 bases. J lost 12 bases, V lost 10 bases, and 16 bases had no gene match. The CDR3 loop spans 14 amino acids. Germline CDR1 is SNHLY and CDR2 is FYNNEI. The CDR3 bases are TGTGCCACCAAGGGACAGGGAATTCGGTCGGCTCAGTACTTC. Protein: CATKGQGIRSAQYF.

The genes are TRBV30 and TRBJ1-5; a possible D gene is TRBD1 (6 bases). V was trimmed by 3 bases and J by 4 bases, leaving 16 bases between them. In germline, CDR1 is GTSNPN, CDR2 SVGIG (reference sequence). This CDR3 is built from 15 residues. The CDR3 protein is CAWSPETGVNQPQHF. CDR3 nucleotide sequence: TGTGCCTGGAGCCCCGAGACAGGTGTTAATCAGCCCCAGCATTTT.

The V and J genes are TRBV9 and TRBJ2-7; maybe TRBD1 (5 bases). Trimming pared 0 bases from V and 0 bases from J, leaving 7 bases between. This CDR3 has 14 residues. Germline V gene lookup returns CDR1 SGDLS and CDR2 YYNGEE. CDR3 nucleotide sequence: TGTGCCAGCAGCGTAGGACAGAACTCCTACGAGCAGTACTTC. This codes for CASSVGQNSYEQYF.

In its sample, this clone was seen a few times. CDR3 bases: TGTGCCTGGACAGGGTCTTCGAGTGAAGCTTTCTTT. Its protein is CAWTGSSSEAFF. This rearrangement joins TRBV30 to TRBJ1-1, with D possibly matching TRBD1 (5 bases). Looked up from germline, CDR1 is GTSNPN and CDR2 is SVGIG (reference sequence). The CDR3 totals 12 residues. Trimming shortened V by 4 bases and J by 7 bases, and 13 bases separated the two germline ends.

V is TRBV9 and J is TRBJ1-4; possibly TRBD1 for D (6 bases). The CDR3 consists of 18 residues. The germline V gene encodes CDR1 SGDLS and CDR2 YYNGEE. V was trimmed by 4 bases and J by 0 bases, leaving 19 bases between them. For the CDR3, the DNA is TGTGCCAGCAGCCGGGGGGCAGCACCCCCAGCAACTAATGAAAAACTGTTTTTT. Translation: CASSRGAAPPATNEKLFF.

This clone was seen only once. V is TRBV21-1 and J is TRBJ2-1; the table's D call of TRBD2 was not tested on the DNA. TRBV21-1 is classified as a pseudogene. The CDR3 length is 13 residues. In DNA, the CDR3 is TGTGCCAGCAGCAAAGAGGCGAGGGATGAGCAGTTCTTC. This gives the protein CASSKEARDEQFF.

This chain links TRBV11-2 with TRBJ1-2; 10 bases match TRBD1. Germline V lookup: CDR1 SGHAT, CDR2 FQNNGV. This CDR3 has 16 amino acids. Unmatched junction bases numbered 6, after V lost 5 bases and J lost 0 bases. The CDR3 is CASSRTGTGANYGYTF. The CDR3 DNA reads TGTGCCAGCAGCCGCACCGGGACAGGGGCTAACTATGGCTACACCTTC.

The chain recombines TRBV5-6 with TRBJ1-3, with TRBD1 as a possible D gene (5 bases). Germline-derived CDR1 and CDR2 are SGHDT and YYEEEE. V lost 0 bases and J lost 4, with 11 bases in between. This CDR3 has 15 amino acids. In nucleotides, the CDR3 is TGTGCCAGCAGCTTGGATAGGGGTTCAGGAAACACCATATATTTT. Translated: CASSLDRGSGNTIYF.

The chain is built from TRBV4-1 and TRBJ2-7; 9 bases map to TRBD2. Germline V gene data show CDR1 as MGHRA and CDR2 as YSYEKL. Losses at the gene ends were 5 bases for V and 2 bases for J; bases not matched to a gene: 4. The CDR3 runs 14 residues. CDR3 residues: CASSYSGSTYEQYF. CDR3 nucleotide sequence: TGCGCCAGCAGCTATAGCGGGAGTACCTACGAGCAGTACTTC.

The CDR3 coding sequence is TGTGCCAGCAGTTACCCGGGACAGGGGGTTGGCAATGAGCAGTTCTTC. Its protein is CASSYPGQGVGNEQFF. The J gene is TRBJ2-1, the V gene TRBV6-5; 11 bases agree with TRBD1. Germline loops: CDR1 MNHEY, CDR2 SVGAGI. This CDR3 spans 16 amino acids. The trim removed 2 bases at V and 6 bases at J, leaving 6 bases unmatched.

The chain carries TRBV19 and TRBJ2-1; D ambiguous. Trimming left V 2 bases short and J 3 bases short, with 5 bases between. This CDR3 has 13 residues. Germline assignment: CDR1 LNHDA and CDR2 SQIVND (reference sequence). CDR3 region: CASSIWLYNEQFF. The DNA for the CDR3 is TGTGCCAGTAGTATATGGCTCTACAATGAGCAGTTCTTC.

The V call is TRBV7-2, the J call TRBJ1-6; 8 nucleotides agree with TRBD1. Germline V gives CDR1 SGHTA, CDR2 FQGNSA. V dropped 4 bases and J dropped 7; count of bases not matched to a gene: 12. CDR3 length: 17 residues. The CDR3: CASSSQPGGKGNSPLHF. DNA for the CDR3: TGTGCCAGCAGCTCGCAGCCAGGGGGCAAGGGGAATTCACCCCTCCACTTT.

CDR3 residues: CASSPFGSGTSGSGGNEQFF. DNA of the CDR3: TGTGCCAGCTCACCGTTCGGGAGCGGGACTAGCGGGAGCGGGGGAAATGAGCAGTTCTTC. The rearrangement links TRBV18 to TRBJ2-1; 14 positions match TRBD2. The CDR3 consists of 20 residues. V trimming: 3 bases; J trimming: 7 bases; junction bases outside the gene matches: 17. Germline CDR1 reads KGHSH; CDR2 reads LQKENI.

The chain recombines TRBV6-5 with TRBJ1-5; D call uncertain. The CDR3 has 13 residues. With 3 bases removed from V and 9 bases from J, the gap between germline ends came to 12 bases. Germline V gene lookup returns CDR1 MNHEY and CDR2 SVGAGI. CDR3 DNA sequence: TGTGCCAGCAGTTATAAGCGGAGAGGGCCCCAGCATTTT. Translation gives CASSYKRRGPQHF.

The chain uses TRBV29-1 and TRBJ2-1; TRBD2 aligns across 7 bases. V lost 4 bases to trimming and J lost 0 bases; unmatched junction nucleotides: 9. The CDR3 sequence is 16 residues long. Germline assignment: CDR1 SQVTM and CDR2 ANQGSEA. The CDR3 reads CSVGGGGGSSYNEQFF. In nucleotides, the CDR3 is TGCAGCGTTGGGGGGGGTGGGGGTAGCTCCTACAATGAGCAGTTCTTC.

This chain joins TRBV5-6 and TRBJ2-5, with 10 bases fitting TRBD2. This CDR3 is 16 amino acids long. V shed 0 bases and J 5 bases; nucleotides not matched to a gene: 7. CDR1 and CDR2 (germline): SGHDT, YYEEEE. The CDR3 nucleotides read TGTGCCAGCAGCTTGGGGCCTAGCGGGGGAGGGGAGACCCAGTACTTC. This gives the protein CASSLGPSGGGETQYF.

This clone was found once. V and J are TRBV18 and TRBJ1-5; no firm D call. This CDR3 spans 12 amino acids. The germline V and J ends were trimmed by 4 bases and 7 bases, with 8 bases remaining between them. Germline V gene sequence: CDR1 KGHSH, CDR2 LQKENI. The CDR3 reads CASSLKRQPQHF. The CDR3 bases are TGTGCCAGCTCACTGAAGAGACAGCCCCAGCATTTT.

This chain links TRBV7-2 with TRBJ2-7; TRBD1 is a possible D gene (6 bases). Per the germline V gene, CDR1 is SGHTA and CDR2 is FQGNSA. CDR3 size: 17 residues. V was shortened by 1 base and J by 3 bases, with 19 bases between the two germline ends. The CDR3 sequence is CASSLGIVGGHRYEQYF. In nucleotides, the CDR3 is TGTGCCAGCAGCTTAGGAATTGTAGGGGGACATCGCTACGAGCAGTACTTC.

The rearrangement uses TRBV12-5 and TRBJ1-1; tentatively, D is TRBD1 (5 bases). The CDR3 is made up of 13 amino acids. V was cut by 6 bases and J by 10 bases, with 18 bases left in between. Germline CDR1 LGHNT, CDR2 FRNRAP. CDR3 sequence (DNA): TGTGCTAGTGGCCAGGGACTTCTCGTGGGAGCTTTCTTT. This gives the protein CASGQGLLVGAFF.

The gene calls are TRBV6-5 and TRBJ1-2; 8 bases are shared with TRBD1. The trim removed 5 bases at V and 6 bases at J, leaving 5 bases unmatched. CDR3 length: 13 amino acids. Germline loops: CDR1 MNHEY, CDR2 SVGAGI. CDR3 in amino acids: CASSMDRVHGYTF. The CDR3 DNA reads as TGTGCCAGCAGTATGGACAGGGTCCATGGCTACACCTTC.

This CDR3 reads CAITRQGASNQPQHF. The CDR3 DNA follows: TGTGCCATCACCCGACAGGGGGCGAGCAATCAGCCCCAGCATTTT. The chain combines TRBV10-3 with TRBJ1-5; TRBD1 agrees at 10 bases. With 7 bases clipped from V and 1 base from J, the junction kept 4 bases outside the gene matches. This CDR3 comprises 15 residues. Germline CDR1 and CDR2: ENHRY and SYGVKD.